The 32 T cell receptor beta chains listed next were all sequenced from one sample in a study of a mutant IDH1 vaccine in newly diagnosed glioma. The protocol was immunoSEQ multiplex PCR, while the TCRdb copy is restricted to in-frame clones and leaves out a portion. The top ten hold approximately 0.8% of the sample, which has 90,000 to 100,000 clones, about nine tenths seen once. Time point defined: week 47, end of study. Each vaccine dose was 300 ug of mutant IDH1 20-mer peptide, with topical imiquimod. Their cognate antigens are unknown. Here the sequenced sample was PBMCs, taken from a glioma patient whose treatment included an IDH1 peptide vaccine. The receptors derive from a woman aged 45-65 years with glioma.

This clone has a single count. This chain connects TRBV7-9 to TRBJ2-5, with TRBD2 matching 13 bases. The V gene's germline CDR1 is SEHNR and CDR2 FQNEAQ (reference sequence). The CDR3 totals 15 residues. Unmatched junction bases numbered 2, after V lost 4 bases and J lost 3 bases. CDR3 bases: TGTGCCAGCAGCTCCGGACTAGCGGGAGAAGAGACCCAGTACTTC. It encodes CASSSGLAGEETQYF. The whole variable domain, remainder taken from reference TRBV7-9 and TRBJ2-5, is DTGVSQNPRHKITKRGQNVTFRCDPISEHNRLYWYRQTLGQGPEFLTYFQNEAQLEKSRLLSDRFSAERPKGSFSTLEIQRTEQGDSAMYLCASSSGLAGEETQYFGPGTRLLVL.

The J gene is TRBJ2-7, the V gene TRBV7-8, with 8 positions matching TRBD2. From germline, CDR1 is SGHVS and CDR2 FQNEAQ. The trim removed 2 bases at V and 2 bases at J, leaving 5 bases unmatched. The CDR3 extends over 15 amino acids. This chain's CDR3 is CASSLSGRGTYEQYF. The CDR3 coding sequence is TGTGCCAGCAGCTTATCCGGGAGGGGAACCTACGAGCAGTACTTC.

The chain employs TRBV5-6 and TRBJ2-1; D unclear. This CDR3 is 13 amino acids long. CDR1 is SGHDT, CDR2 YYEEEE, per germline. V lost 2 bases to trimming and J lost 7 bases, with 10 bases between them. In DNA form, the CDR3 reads TGTGCCAGCAGCTTCCAAGACGCAAATGAGCAGTTCTTC. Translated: CASSFQDANEQFF.

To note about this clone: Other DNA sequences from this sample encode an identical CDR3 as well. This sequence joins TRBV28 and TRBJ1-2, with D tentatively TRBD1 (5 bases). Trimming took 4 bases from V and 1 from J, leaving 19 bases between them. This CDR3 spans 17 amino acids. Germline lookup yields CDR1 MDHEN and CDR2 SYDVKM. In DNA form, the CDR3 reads TGTGCCAGCAGTTACCCTTCGCGAGGGGTAATTAACTATGGCTACACCTTC. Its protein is CASSYPSRGVINYGYTF.

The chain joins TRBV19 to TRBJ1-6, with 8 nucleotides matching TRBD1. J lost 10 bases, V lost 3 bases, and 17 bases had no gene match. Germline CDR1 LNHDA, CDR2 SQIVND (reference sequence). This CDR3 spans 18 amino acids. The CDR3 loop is CASSIRGGQGSLRSPLHF. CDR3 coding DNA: TGTGCCAGTAGTATTAGGGGCGGACAGGGCTCCCTCCGATCACCCCTCCACTTT.

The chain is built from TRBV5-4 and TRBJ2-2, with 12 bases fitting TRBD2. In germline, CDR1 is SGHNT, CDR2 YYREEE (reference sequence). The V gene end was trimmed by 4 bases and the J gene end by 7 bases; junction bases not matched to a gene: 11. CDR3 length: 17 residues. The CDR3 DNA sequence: TGTGCCAGCAGCCGAAATCCGACTAGCGGGAGCGGCGGGGAGCTGTTTTTT. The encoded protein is CASSRNPTSGSGGELFF.

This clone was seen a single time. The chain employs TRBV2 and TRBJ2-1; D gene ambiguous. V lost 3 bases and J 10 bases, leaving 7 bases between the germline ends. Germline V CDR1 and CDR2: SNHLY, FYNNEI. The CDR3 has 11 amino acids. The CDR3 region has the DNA TGTGCCAGCAGTGAGTGGCGGGAGCAGTTCTTC. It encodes CASSEWREQFF.

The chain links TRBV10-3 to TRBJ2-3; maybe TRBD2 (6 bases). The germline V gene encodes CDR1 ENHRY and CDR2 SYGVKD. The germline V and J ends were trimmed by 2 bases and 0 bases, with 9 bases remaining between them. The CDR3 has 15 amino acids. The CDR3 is CAISEPGLSTDTQYF. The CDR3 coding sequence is TGTGCCATCAGTGAGCCGGGACTCAGCACAGATACGCAGTATTTT.

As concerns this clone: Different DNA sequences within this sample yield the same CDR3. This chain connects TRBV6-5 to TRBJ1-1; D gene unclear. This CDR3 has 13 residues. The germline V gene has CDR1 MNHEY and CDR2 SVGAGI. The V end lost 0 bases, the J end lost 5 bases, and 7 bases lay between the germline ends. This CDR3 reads CASSYSRGTEAFF. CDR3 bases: TGTGCCAGCAGTTACTCGAGAGGGACTGAAGCTTTCTTT.

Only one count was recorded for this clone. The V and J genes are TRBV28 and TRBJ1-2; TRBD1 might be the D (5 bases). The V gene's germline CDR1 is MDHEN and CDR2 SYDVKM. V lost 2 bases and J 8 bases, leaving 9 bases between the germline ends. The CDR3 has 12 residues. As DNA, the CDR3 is TGTGCCAGCAGTTTAAAGGGGTACGGCTACACCTTC. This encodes CASSLKGYGYTF.

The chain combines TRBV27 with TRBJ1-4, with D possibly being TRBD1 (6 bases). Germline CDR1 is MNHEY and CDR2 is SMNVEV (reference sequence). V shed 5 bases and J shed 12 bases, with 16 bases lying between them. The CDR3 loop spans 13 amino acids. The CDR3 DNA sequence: TGTGCCAGCAGTATAGGGGGGTTAAGGGAACTGTTTTTT. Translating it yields CASSIGGLRELFF.

The DNA for the CDR3 is TGTGCCAGCAGCAAAGCAAGGTCCGGGACTTTCTCCTACGAGCAGTACTTC. Its protein product is CASSKARSGTFSYEQYF. The chain combines TRBV21-1 with TRBJ2-7; no check of the table's D call, TRBD2, against the DNA was made. TRBV21-1 represents a pseudogene. The CDR3 has 17 amino acids.

The CDR3 spells CASSEAPSAGVYEQYF. The CDR3 DNA reads as TGCGCCAGCAGTGAGGCCCCGAGTGCGGGAGTCTACGAGCAGTACTTC. This sequence joins TRBV10-2 and TRBJ2-7, with 7 bases lining up with TRBD2. This CDR3 region has 16 residues. The ends lost 2 bases at V and 3 bases at J; junction bases unmatched: 10. CDR1 and CDR2 (germline): WSHSY, SAAADI.

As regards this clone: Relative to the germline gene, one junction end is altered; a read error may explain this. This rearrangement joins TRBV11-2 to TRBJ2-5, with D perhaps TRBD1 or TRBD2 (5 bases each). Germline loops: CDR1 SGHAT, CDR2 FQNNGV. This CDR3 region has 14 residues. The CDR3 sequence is CASSLGGYQEAQYF. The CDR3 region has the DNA TGTGCCAGCAGCTTAGGGGGGTACCAAGAGGCCCAGTACTTC.

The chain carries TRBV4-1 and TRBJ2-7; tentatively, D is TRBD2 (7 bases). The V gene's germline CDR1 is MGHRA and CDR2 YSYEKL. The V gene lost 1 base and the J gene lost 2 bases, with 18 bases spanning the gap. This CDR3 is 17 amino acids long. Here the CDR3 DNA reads TGCGCCAGCAGCCAAGCGGTCCCGGGCGGGGGCACCTACGAGCAGTACTTC. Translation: CASSQAVPGGGTYEQYF.

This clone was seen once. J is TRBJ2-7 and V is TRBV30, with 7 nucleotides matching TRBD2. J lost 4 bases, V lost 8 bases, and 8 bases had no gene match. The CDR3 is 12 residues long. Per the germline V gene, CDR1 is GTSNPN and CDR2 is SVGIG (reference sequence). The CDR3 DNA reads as TGTGCCAGTCGGACGGGGGGTTACGAGCAGTACTTC. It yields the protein CASRTGGYEQYF.

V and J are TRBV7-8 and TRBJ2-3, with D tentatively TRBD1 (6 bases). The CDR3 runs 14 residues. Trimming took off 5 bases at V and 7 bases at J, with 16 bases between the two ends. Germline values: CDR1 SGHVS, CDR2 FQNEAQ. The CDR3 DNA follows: TGTGCCAGCAGCCCTTCGACAGGTGGGAATACGCAGTATTTT. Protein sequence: CASSPSTGGNTQYF.

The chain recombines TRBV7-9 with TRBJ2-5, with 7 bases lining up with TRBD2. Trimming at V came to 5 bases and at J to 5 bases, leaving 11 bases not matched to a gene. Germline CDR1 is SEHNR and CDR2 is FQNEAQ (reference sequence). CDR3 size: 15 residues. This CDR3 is CASSQGASGWETQYF. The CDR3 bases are TGTGCCAGCAGCCAAGGGGCTAGCGGTTGGGAGACCCAGTACTTC. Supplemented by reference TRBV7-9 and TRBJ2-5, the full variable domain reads DTGVSQNPRHKITKRGQNVTFRCDPISEHNRLYWYRQTLGQGPEFLTYFQNEAQLEKSRLLSDRFSAERPKGSFSTLEIQRTEQGDSAMYLCASSQGASGWETQYFGPGTRLLVL.

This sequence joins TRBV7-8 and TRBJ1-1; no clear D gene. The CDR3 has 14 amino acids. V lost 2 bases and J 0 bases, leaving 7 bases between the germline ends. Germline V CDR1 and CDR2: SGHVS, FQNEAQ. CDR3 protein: CASSLRTMNTEAFF. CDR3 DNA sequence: TGTGCCAGCAGCTTACGCACCATGAACACTGAAGCTTTCTTT. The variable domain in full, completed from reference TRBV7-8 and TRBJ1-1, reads GAGVSQSPRYKVAKRGQDVALRCDPISGHVSLFWYQQALGQGPEFLTYFQNEAQLDKSGLPSDRFFAERPEGSVSTLKIQRTQQEDSAVYLCASSLRTMNTEAFFGQGTRLTVV.

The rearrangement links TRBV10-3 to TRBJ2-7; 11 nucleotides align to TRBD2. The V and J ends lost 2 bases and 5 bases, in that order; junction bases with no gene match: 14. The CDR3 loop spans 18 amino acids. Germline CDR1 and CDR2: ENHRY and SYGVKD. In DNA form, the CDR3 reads TGTGCCATCAGTGAGCCGGGAGAGGGTAGCGGGAGGGCCAACGAGCAGTACTTC. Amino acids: CAISEPGEGSGRANEQYF.

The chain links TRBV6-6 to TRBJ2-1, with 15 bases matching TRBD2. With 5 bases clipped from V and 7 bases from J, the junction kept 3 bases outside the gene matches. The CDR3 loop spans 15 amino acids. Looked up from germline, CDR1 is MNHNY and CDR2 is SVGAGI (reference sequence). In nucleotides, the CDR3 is TGTGCCAGCAGTCCTGGACTAGCGGGAGGGAATGAGCAGTTCTTC. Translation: CASSPGLAGGNEQFF.

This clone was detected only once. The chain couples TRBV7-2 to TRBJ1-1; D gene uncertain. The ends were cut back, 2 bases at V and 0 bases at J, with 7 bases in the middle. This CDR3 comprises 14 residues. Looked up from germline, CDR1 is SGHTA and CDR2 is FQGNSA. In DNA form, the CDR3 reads TGTGCCAGCAGCTTACGACGGTTGAACACTGAAGCTTTCTTT. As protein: CASSLRRLNTEAFF.

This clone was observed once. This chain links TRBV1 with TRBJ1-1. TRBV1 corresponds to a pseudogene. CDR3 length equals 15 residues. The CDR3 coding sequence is TGCACCAGCAGCCACCGTCCCTGGGAGGGGACTGAAGCTTTCTTT. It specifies CTSSHRPWEGTEAFF.

CDR3 bases: TGTGCCAGCTCACCACGAGCCCAGTGGGGCACTGAAGCTTTCTTT. Translated, it gives CASSPRAQWGTEAFF. V and J are TRBV18 and TRBJ1-1; D unclear. The CDR3 loop spans 15 amino acids. Germline CDR1 KGHSH, CDR2 LQKENI. V was pared by 1 base and J by 4 bases, with 13 bases between.

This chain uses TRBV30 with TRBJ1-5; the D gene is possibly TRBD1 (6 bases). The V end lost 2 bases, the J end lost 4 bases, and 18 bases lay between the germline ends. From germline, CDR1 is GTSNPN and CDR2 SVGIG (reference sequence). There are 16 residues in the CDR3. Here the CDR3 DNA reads TGTGCCTGGAGTAGACAGGCAGCTACTCCTAATCAGCCCCAGCATTTT. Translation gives CAWSRQAATPNQPQHF.

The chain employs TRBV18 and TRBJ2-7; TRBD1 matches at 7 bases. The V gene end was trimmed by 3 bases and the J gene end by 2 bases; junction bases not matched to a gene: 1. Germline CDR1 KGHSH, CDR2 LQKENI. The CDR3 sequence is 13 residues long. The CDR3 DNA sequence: TGTGCCAGCTCACCCGACAGGGCCTACGAGCAGTACTTC. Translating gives CASSPDRAYEQYF.

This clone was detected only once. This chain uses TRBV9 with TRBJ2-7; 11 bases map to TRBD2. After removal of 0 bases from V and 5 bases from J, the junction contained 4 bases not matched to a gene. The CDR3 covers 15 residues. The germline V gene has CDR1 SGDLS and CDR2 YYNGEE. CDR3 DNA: TGTGCCAGCAGCGTAGGGATGGGACTAGCGGACGAGCAGTACTTC. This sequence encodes CASSVGMGLADEQYF.

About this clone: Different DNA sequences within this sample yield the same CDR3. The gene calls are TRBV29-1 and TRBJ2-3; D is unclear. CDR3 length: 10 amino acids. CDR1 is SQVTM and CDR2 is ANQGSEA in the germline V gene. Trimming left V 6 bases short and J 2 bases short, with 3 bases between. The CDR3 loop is CSVDTDTQYF. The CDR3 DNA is TGCAGCGTAGACACAGATACGCAGTATTTT.

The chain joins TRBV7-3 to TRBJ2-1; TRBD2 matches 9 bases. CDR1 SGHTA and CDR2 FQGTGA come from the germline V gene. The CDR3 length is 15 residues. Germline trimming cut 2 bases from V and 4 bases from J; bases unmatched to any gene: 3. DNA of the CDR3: TGTGCCAGCAGCTTACTAGCGGGGCAATACAATGAGCAGTTCTTC. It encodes CASSLLAGQYNEQFF.

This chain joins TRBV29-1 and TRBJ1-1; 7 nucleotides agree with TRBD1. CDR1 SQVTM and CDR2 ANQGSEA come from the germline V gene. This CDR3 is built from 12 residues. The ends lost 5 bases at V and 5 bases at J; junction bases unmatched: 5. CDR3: CSVSDRFTEAFF. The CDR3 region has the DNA TGCAGCGTTTCGGACAGGTTTACTGAAGCTTTCTTT.

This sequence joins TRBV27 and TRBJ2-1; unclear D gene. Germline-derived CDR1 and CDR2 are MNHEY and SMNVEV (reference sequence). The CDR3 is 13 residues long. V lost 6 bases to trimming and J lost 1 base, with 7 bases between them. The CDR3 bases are TGTGCCAGCAGGGGGTCTTCCTACAATGAGCAGTTCTTC. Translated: CASRGSSYNEQFF.

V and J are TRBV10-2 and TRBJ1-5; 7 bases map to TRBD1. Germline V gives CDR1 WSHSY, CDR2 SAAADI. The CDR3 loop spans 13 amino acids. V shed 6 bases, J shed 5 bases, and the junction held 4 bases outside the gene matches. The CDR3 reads CASSRDRYQPQHF. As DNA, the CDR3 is TGCGCCAGCAGCCGGGACAGATATCAGCCCCAGCATTTT.